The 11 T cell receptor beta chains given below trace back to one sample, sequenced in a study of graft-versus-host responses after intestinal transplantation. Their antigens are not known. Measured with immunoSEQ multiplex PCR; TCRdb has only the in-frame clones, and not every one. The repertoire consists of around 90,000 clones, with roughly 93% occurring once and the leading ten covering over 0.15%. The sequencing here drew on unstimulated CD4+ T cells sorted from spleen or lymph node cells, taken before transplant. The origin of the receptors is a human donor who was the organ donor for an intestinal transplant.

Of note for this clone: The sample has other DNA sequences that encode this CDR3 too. The CDR3: CASSLGQNSPLHF. The CDR3 nucleotides are TGCGCCAGCAGCCTGGGACAGAATTCACCCCTCCACTTT. The chain carries TRBV5-1 and TRBJ1-6; 7 positions agree with TRBD1. Per the germline V gene, CDR1 is SGHRS and CDR2 is YFSETQ. This CDR3 spans 13 amino acids. The V and J ends lost 4 bases and 7 bases, in that order; junction bases with no gene match: 2.

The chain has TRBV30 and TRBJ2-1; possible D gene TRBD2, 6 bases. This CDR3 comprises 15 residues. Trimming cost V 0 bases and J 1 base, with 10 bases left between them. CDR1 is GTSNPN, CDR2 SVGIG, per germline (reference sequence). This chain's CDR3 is CAWSVGRGSYNEQFF. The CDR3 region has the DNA TGTGCCTGGAGTGTAGGGCGGGGTTCCTACAATGAGCAGTTCTTC.

CDR3 sequence reads: CATGVPGASGNTIYF. The CDR3 nucleotides are TGTGCCACCGGGGTTCCAGGGGCTTCAGGAAACACCATATATTTT. The chain is built from TRBV11-3 and TRBJ1-3, with D tentatively TRBD1 (6 bases). Germline CDR1 and CDR2: SGHNT and YENEEA. Trimming took 10 bases from V and 4 from J, leaving 20 bases between them. This CDR3 spans 15 amino acids. Looking up the rest from reference TRBV11-3 and TRBJ1-3 gives the full variable domain: EAGVVQSPRYKIIEKKQPVAFWCNPISGHNTLYWYLQNLGQGPELLIRYENEEAVDDSQLPKDRFSAERLKGVDSTLKIQPAELGDSAVYLCATGVPGASGNTIYFGEGSWLTVV.

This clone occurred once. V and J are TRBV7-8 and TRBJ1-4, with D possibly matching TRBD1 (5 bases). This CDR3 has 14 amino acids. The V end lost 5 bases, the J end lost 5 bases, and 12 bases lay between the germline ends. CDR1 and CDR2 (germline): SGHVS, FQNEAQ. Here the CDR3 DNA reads TGTGCCAGCAGCGCTTGGGGGGGAAATGAAAAACTGTTTTTT. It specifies CASSAWGGNEKLFF.

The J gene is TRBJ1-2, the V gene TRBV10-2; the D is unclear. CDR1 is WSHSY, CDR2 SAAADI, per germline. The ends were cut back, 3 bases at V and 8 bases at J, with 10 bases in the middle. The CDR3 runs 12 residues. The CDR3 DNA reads TGCGCCAGCAGTGACCTAAAGGAGGGCTACACCTTC. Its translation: CASSDLKEGYTF.

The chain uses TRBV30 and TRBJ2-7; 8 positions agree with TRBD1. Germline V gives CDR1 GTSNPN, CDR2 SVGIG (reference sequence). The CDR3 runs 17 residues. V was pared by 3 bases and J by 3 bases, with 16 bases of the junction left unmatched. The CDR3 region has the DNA TGTGCCTGGAGCCCCACCCGACAGGGGCGAAACCTCTACGAGCAGTACTTC. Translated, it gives CAWSPTRQGRNLYEQYF.

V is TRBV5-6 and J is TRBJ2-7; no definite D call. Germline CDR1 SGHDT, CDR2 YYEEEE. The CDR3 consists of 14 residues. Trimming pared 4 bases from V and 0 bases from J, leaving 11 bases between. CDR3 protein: CASSNTGFSYEQYF. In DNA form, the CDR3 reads TGTGCCAGCAGCAATACCGGGTTCTCCTACGAGCAGTACTTC.

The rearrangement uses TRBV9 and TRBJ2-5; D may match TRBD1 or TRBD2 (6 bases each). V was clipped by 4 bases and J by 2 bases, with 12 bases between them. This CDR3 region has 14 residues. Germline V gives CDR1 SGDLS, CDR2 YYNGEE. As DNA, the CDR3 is TGTGCCAGCAGCACAAGAGGGGGGCAAGAGACCCAGTACTTC. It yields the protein CASSTRGGQETQYF.

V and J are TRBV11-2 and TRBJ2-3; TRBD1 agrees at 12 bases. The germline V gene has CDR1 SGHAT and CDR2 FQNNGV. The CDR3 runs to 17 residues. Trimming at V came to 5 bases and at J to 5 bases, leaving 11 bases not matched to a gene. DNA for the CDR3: TGTGCCAGCAGCCTCTTCGGGGACAGGGGGCGTAAAGATACGCAGTATTTT. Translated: CASSLFGDRGRKDTQYF.

CDR3 sequence reads: CASSQSGTGGADGYTF. The CDR3 bases are TGCGCCAGCAGCCAATCGGGGACAGGGGGCGCGGATGGCTACACCTTC. This chain links TRBV4-1 with TRBJ1-2; 12 bases match TRBD1. J was trimmed by 6 bases and V by 2 bases; bases with no gene match: 7. Looked up from germline, CDR1 is MGHRA and CDR2 is YSYEKL. This CDR3 contains 16 residues.

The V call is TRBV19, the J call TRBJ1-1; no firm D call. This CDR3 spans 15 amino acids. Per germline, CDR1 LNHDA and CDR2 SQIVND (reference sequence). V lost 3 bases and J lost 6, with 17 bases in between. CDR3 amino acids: CASSIPNLAFSEAFF. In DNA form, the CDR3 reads TGTGCCAGTAGTATCCCTAATCTGGCCTTCTCTGAAGCTTTCTTT.